This is a list of T cell receptor beta chains from one sample in a study of blood T cell repertoires in COVID-19. Assay: immunoSEQ multiplex PCR; the TCRdb copy retains only in-frame clones and omits some. This table has 180,000 or so clones, around 87% appearing once. Material for sequencing was peripheral blood. The receptors originated from a man aged 35-49 years with active or convalescent COVID-19. The CDR3 runs from the conserved cysteine through the conserved F or W. The D gene is left open where the match is weak. Where a row states a size, it is once, few, many or the class of an expanded clone; other rows omit it.

>TRBJ2-7|TRBD1|NA|TRBV27
TGTGCCAGCAGTTTATCAGCTTCGGGGGGACAGGGGGGCGAGCAGTACTTC
CASSLSASGGQGGEQYF
>TRBJ1-6|NA|many|TRBV19
TGTGCCAGCCGGAGGGCAGGGAAGTATTCACCCCTCCACTTT
CASRRAGKYSPLHF
>TRBJ1-5|NA|NA|TRBV27
TGTGCCAGCAGTTTCGGGCAGGGGCAGCCCCAGCATTTT
CASSFGQGQPQHF
>TRBJ1-2|NA|NA|TRBV29-1
TGCAGCGGTGAAGACCAGGGGAGCGACTATGGCTACACCTTC
CSGEDQGSDYGYTF
>TRBJ1-1|NA|NA|TRBV18
TGTGCCAGCTCACCCCCGGGGGTGCAAATCCCGGAAGCTTTCTTT
CASSPPGVQIPEAFF
>TRBJ1-2|NA|NA|TRBV6-5
TGTGCCAGCATTAGAGGGTCTTCCTATGGCTACACCTTC
CASIRGSSYGYTF
>TRBJ1-3|NA|NA|TRBV7-9
TGTGCCAGCAGCTTAATAATTGGGGAGTTCGGAAACACCATATATTTT
CASSLIIGEFGNTIYF
>TRBJ1-6|NA|NA|TRBV6-2/TRBV6-3
TGTGCCAGCAGTTACTCGGTGGGCCCGGGGGGTTCACCCCTCCACTTT
CASSYSVGPGGSPLHF
>TRBJ1-2|NA|NA|TRBV27
TGTGCCAGCAGGCGGGGGGCCTATGGCTACACCTTC
CASRRGAYGYTF
>TRBJ2-5|TRBD2|NA|TRBV24-1
TGTGCCACCAGTGAGCTTTATAATACCGGGACTAGTATTTACCAAGAGACCCAGTACTTC
CATSELYNTGTSIYQETQYF
>TRBJ1-1|NA|NA|TRBV11-2
TGTGCCAGCAGCTTACAAGGGGCTGAAGCTTTCTTT
CASSLQGAEAFF
>TRBJ1-2|NA|NA|TRBV7-9
TGTGCCAGCAGCTTAGCTGGTTCGGGGGTTGGCTACACCTTC
CASSLAGSGVGYTF
>TRBJ2-2|NA|NA|TRBV12-3/TRBV12-4
TGTGCCAGCAGTTTCGGGAACACCGGGGAGCTGTTTTTT
CASSFGNTGELFF
>TRBJ2-1|NA|NA|TRBV7-8
TGTGCCAGCAGCTTCGGGTGGCACAATGAGAATGAGCAGTTCTTC
CASSFGWHNENEQFF
>TRBJ1-6|TRBD1|NA|TRBV14
TGTGCCAGTCAGCTTATAACAGGGGGCGGAGGTTCACCCCTCCACTTT
CASQLITGGGGSPLHF
>TRBJ2-3|NA|NA|TRBV7-6
TGTGCCAGCAGCTTAGCCCGACAGGCCACAGATACGCAGTATTTT
CASSLARQATDTQYF
>TRBJ1-3|NA|NA|TRBV7-9
TGTGCCAGCAGCTCTCCTGGAGGGACGGTCTCTGGAAACACCATATATTTT
CASSSPGGTVSGNTIYF
>TRBJ2-7|TRBD1|NA|TRBV2
TGTGCCAGCAGTGATGTGGTAGGCAGGGGGTTCTACGAGCAGTACTTC
CASSDVVGRGFYEQYF
>TRBJ1-5|NA|NA|TRBV5-1
TGCGCCAGCAGCTGGGGCCCCGGTAGCAATCAGCCCCAGCATTTT
CASSWGPGSNQPQHF
>TRBJ1-4|TRBD1|NA|TRBV4-3
TGCGCCAGCAGCCCCGGGACAGGGCTTGAAAAACTGTTTTTT
CASSPGTGLEKLFF